The rows below give T cell receptor beta chains drawn from one sample of a study of beta chain features in type 1 diabetes. TCRdb's table, derived via immunoSEQ multiplex PCR, lists solely in-frame clones and lacks some. The repertoire holds over 350,000 clones, with over 12% as singletons. Sequencing was carried out using naive CD4+ T cells from blood. The receptors derive from a woman between 18 and 29 years old in good health. Both conserved end residues are part of each CDR3. Fields, in order: clone size, J gene, D gene, V gene, CDR3 protein, CDR3 DNA. The D gene is left open where the match is weak. Where a row states a size, it is once, few, many or the class of an expanded clone; other rows omit it.

size: .; J: TRBJ2-5; D: .; V: TRBV4-1; CDR3: CASSRVGRGFSQETQYF; DNA: TGCGCCAGCAGCCGCGTAGGGAGAGGATTCAGCCAAGAGACCCAGTACTTC
size: .; J: TRBJ2-6; D: TRBD1; V: TRBV5-1; CDR3: CASRPGQGFSGANVLTF; DNA: TGCGCCAGCAGGCCGGGACAGGGGTTCTCTGGGGCCAACGTCCTGACTTTC
size: few; J: TRBJ2-1; D: .; V: TRBV5-1; CDR3: CASSLANGNYNEQFF; DNA: TGCGCCAGCAGCTTGGCCAACGGTAACTACAATGAGCAGTTCTTC
size: .; J: TRBJ1-5; D: .; V: TRBV19; CDR3: CASSPGINQPQHF; DNA: TGTGCCAGTAGTCCAGGAATCAATCAGCCCCAGCATTTT
size: .; J: TRBJ2-2; D: TRBD1; V: TRBV6-5; CDR3: CASRGQGPGELFF; DNA: TGTGCCAGCAGAGGACAGGGGCCCGGGGAGCTGTTTTTT
size: .; J: TRBJ2-7; D: TRBD1; V: TRBV28; CDR3: CASTLIGTGGSEQYF; DNA: TGTGCCAGCACCCTAATCGGGACAGGGGGCTCCGAGCAGTACTTC
size: .; J: TRBJ2-7; D: TRBD1; V: TRBV5-6; CDR3: CASSPRTGRHEQYF; DNA: TGTGCCAGCAGCCCGCGGACAGGGAGGCACGAGCAGTACTTC
size: few; J: TRBJ2-5; D: TRBD2; V: TRBV30; CDR3: CAWSVRGSGRQETQYF; DNA: TGTGCCTGGAGTGTACGGGGTAGCGGGAGACAAGAGACCCAGTACTTC
size: few; J: TRBJ2-1; D: .; V: TRBV5-1; CDR3: CASSLVLVGLSPNEQFF; DNA: TGCGCCAGCAGCTTGGTTTTGGTGGGGCTATCACCCAATGAGCAGTTCTTC
size: .; J: TRBJ2-5; D: TRBD2; V: TRBV28; CDR3: CASRAGVVETQYF; DNA: TGTGCCAGCAGGGCGGGAGTTGTGGAGACCCAGTACTTC
size: few; J: TRBJ2-5; D: .; V: TRBV15; CDR3: CATSREDTGQETQYF; DNA: TGTGCCACCAGCAGAGAAGACACAGGCCAAGAGACCCAGTACTTC
size: .; J: TRBJ2-7; D: .; V: TRBV6-5; CDR3: CATLSSREQYF; DNA: TGTGCCACCCTATCATCTCGTGAGCAGTACTTC
size: .; J: TRBJ2-7; D: TRBD1; V: TRBV6-6; CDR3: CASAGDRGSYEQYF; DNA: TGTGCCAGCGCTGGGGACAGGGGATCCTACGAGCAGTACTTC
size: .; J: TRBJ2-2; D: .; V: TRBV9; CDR3: CASSVVGATGELFF; DNA: TGTGCCAGCAGCGTAGTGGGAGCAACCGGGGAGCTGTTTTTT
size: few; J: TRBJ2-1; D: TRBD2; V: TRBV11-3; CDR3: CASSPSGRGPNEQFF; DNA: TGTGCCAGCAGCCCCAGCGGGAGAGGCCCCAATGAGCAGTTCTTC
size: .; J: TRBJ1-4; D: .; V: TRBV7-6; CDR3: CASSLVPGQGNEKLFF; DNA: TGTGCCAGCAGCTTAGTTCCGGGACAAGGGAATGAAAAACTGTTTTTT
size: once; J: TRBJ2-6; D: .; V: TRBV4-2; CDR3: CASSQAVRSGANVLTF; DNA: TGTGCCAGCAGCCAAGCGGTGAGATCTGGGGCCAACGTCCTGACTTTC
size: .; J: TRBJ2-5; D: .; V: TRBV5-6; CDR3: CASSPDFGQGRETQYF; DNA: TGTGCCAGCAGCCCCGATTTTGGGCAGGGGCGAGAGACCCAGTACTTC
size: .; J: TRBJ2-6; D: .; V: TRBV9; CDR3: CASSSTGLGANVLTF; DNA: TGTGCCAGCAGCTCTACAGGGTTGGGGGCCAACGTCCTGACTTTC
size: few; J: TRBJ2-1; D: TRBD2; V: TRBV29-1; CDR3: CSVPSTSGTYNEQFF; DNA: TGCAGCGTTCCGTCGACTAGCGGTACCTACAATGAGCAGTTCTTC